The entry below gives a single TCR beta chain sequence along with its context. The data belong to a study of T cells in Graves' hyperthyroidism and ophthalmopathy. Amplification targeted TCR beta CDR3 regions from RNA transcripts. A set of HTBI primers served as the primers for a first-round RT-PCR of the TCR CDR3. TCRdb re-derived calls from the multiplex PCR reads in MiXCR, one entry per CDR3 protein. The sample consists of roughly 840,000 distinct CDR3 sequences, 38% of them appearing once. The V end was cut by 3 bases, the J end by 3 bases, with 6 bases between. Germline CDR1 reads DFQATT; CDR2 reads SNEGSKA (reference sequence). This CDR3 contains 12 residues.

This receptor was obtained from a man between 18 and 29 years old with Graves' hyperthyroidism. V gene TRBV20-1 combines with J gene TRBJ1-5; D remains ambiguous. The sequenced material came from blood. CDR3: CSASPHNQPQHF. CDR3 coding DNA: TGCAGTGCTAGCCCCCACAATCAGCCCCAGCATTTT.